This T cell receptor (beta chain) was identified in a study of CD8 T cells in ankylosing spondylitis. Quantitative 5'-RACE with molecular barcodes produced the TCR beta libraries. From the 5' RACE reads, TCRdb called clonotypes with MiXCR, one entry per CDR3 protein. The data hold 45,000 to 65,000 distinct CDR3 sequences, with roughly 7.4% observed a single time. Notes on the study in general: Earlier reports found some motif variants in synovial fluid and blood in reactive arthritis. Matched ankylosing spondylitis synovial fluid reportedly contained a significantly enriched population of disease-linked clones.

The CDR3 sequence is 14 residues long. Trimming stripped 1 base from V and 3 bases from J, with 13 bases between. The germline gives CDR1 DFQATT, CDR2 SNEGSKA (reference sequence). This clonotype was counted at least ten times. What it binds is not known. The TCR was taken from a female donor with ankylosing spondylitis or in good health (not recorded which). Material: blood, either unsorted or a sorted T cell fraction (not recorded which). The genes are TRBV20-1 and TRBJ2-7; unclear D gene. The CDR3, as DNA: TGCAGTGCTAGAGCCCCGAACACCTACTACGAGCAGTACTTC. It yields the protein CSARAPNTYYEQYF.